This T cell receptor (beta chain) was identified in a study of T cell changes during pregnancy in multiple sclerosis. Here immunoSEQ multiplex PCR was the method, and the copy in TCRdb shows in-frame clones only, minus some. The sample shows about 120,000 clones, approximately 94% of them seen only once. This clone was counted once. V dropped 7 bases and J dropped 4 bases, with 13 bases sitting between them. CDR1 and CDR2 (germline): MNHEY, SVGAGI. The CDR3 spans 14 residues. This TCR derives from a female donor with multiple sclerosis, enrolled in a pregnancy study. Sample: peripheral blood, taken before pregnancy. The rearrangement uses TRBV6-5 and TRBJ2-2, with unresolved D. The CDR3 sequence: CASTSPGGTGELFF. Here the CDR3 DNA reads TGTGCCAGCACCTCCCCGGGTGGCACCGGGGAGCTGTTTTTT.